This T cell receptor (beta chain) emerged from a study of T-cell reconstitution after alpha-beta-depleted transplantation in children. V gave up 6 bases and J gave up 4 bases, with 12 bases separating them. CDR1 and CDR2 from the germline V gene are SQVTM and ANQGSEA. This CDR3 has 12 amino acids. The authors prepared the TCRbeta library with unique molecular identifiers. TCRdb independently ran MiXCR on the PCR reads; one entry per CDR3 protein. The table has about 370,000 distinct CDR3 sequences, roughly 22% seen once. The receptor's source is a human donor who donated a stem cell graft to a child with acute myeloid leukemia. The chain recombines TRBV29-1 with TRBJ1-1, with a possible D match to TRBD1 (6 bases). This specimen was PBMCs from the stem cell graft donor, taken from the stem cell graft. The CDR3 sequence: CSVIDRPTEAFF. The CDR3 coding sequence is TGCAGCGTCATAGACAGGCCCACTGAAGCTTTCTTT.